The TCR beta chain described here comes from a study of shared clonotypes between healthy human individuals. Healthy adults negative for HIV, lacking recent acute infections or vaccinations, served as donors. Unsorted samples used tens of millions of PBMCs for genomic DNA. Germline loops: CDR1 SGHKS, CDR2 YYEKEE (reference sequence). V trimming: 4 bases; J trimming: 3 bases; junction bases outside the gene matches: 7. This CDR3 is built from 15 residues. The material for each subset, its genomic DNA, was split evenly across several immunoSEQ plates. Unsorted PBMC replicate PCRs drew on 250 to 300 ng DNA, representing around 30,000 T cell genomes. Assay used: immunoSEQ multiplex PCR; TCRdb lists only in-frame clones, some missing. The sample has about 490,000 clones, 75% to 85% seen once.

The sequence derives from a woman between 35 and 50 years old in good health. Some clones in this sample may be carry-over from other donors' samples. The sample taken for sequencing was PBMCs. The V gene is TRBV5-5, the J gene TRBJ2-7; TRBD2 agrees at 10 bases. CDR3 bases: TGTGCCAGCAGCATGCCAGCGGGAGGGCTCTACGAGCAGTACTTC. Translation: CASSMPAGGLYEQYF.